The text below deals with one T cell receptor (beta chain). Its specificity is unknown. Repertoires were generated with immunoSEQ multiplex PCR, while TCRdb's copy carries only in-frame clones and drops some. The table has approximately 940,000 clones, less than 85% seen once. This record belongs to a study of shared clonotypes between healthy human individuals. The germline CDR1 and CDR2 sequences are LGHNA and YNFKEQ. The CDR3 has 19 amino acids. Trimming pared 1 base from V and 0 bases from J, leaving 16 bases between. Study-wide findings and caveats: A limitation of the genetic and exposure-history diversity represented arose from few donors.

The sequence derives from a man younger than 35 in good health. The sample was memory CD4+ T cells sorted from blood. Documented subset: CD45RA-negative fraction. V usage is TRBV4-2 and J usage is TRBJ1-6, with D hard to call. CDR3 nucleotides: TGTGCCAGCAGCCAAGTATTAGGAGGCGGTAGCTCCTATAATTCACCCCTCCACTTT. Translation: CASSQVLGGGSSYNSPLHF.